The source of this T cell receptor (beta chain) is a study of shared clonotypes between healthy human individuals. Some clones are missing from TCRdb's copy, which holds only in-frame ones; the method was immunoSEQ multiplex PCR. The table records a few hundred thousand clones, 65% of them present only once. On this clone: The antigen remains undetermined.

Broader study findings: Estimated richness was generally greater in naive than memory subsets.

Among the donors, all were Caucasian adults who lived in Nashville, Tennessee. Division of CD4+ cells produced a CD45RA+ naive subset and a CD45RA-negative memory subset. The CDR3 length is 17 residues. Germline V gene sequence: CDR1 SGHVS, CDR2 FQNEAQ. With 0 bases clipped from V and 5 bases from J, the junction kept 8 bases outside the gene matches. The chain uses TRBV7-8 and TRBJ1-5; 9 positions agree with TRBD1. Sample: memory CD4+ T cells sorted from blood. Subset meaning: CD45RA-negative fraction. This receptor was identified in a young man in good health. CDR3 nucleotides: TGTGCCAGCAGCTTAGCGTCAACATGGACAGGGGATCAGCCCCAGCATTTT. This encodes CASSLASTWTGDQPQHF.